This T cell receptor beta chain is from a study of PD-L1 blockade in urothelial cancer. Generated by immunoSEQ multiplex PCR, the TCRdb table keeps only in-frame clones and is missing some. The table shows some 84,000 clones, with about four fifths occurring only once. As to this clone: No antigen is known for it.

This CDR3 comprises 14 residues. Germline lookup yields CDR1 SNHLY and CDR2 FYNNEI. Trimming removed 9 bases from V and 0 bases from J; junction bases left unmatched: 3. General observations from the study: A pretreatment blood TCR clonality that fell below the median predicted better progression-free and overall survival.

The rearrangement joins TRBV2 to TRBJ2-2; 8 bases are a match to TRBD1. The sequenced sample was PBMCs, obtained around atezolizumab (anti-PD-L1) treatment. The TCR originated in a man aged 65 to 85 with urothelial cancer. The CDR3 nucleotides read TGTGCCAGTGGACAGGGAACGAACACCGGGGAGCTGTTTTTT. As protein: CASGQGTNTGELFF. The variable domain in full, completed from reference TRBV2 and TRBJ2-2, reads EPEVTQTPSHQVTQMGQEVILRCVPISNHLYFYWYRQILGQKVEFLVSFYNNEISEKSEIFDDQFSVERPDGSNFTLKIRSTKLEDSAMYFCASGQGTNTGELFFGEGSRLTVL.